The source of this T cell receptor beta chain is a study of blood T cell repertoires in COVID-19. Two negative PCRs, clearance, or symptom resolution were required of recovered Cohort 3 donors. CDR1 is MDHEN and CDR2 is SYDVKM in the germline V gene. This CDR3 is 13 amino acids long. Trimming cost V 5 bases and J 6 bases; bases outside gene matches: 4. Measured with immunoSEQ multiplex PCR; TCRdb has only the in-frame clones, and not every one. The sample consists of about 350,000 clones, approximately 84% of them appearing once. Material for sequencing was PBMCs or T cells enriched from blood (not recorded which). The chain couples TRBV28 to TRBJ1-5, with TRBD1 identical over 7 bases. The source is a woman aged 30 to 39 who had recovered from COVID-19. CDR3 bases: TGTGCCAGCAGTATAGGGGGCATTCAGCCCCAGCATTTT. This codes for CASSIGGIQPQHF.